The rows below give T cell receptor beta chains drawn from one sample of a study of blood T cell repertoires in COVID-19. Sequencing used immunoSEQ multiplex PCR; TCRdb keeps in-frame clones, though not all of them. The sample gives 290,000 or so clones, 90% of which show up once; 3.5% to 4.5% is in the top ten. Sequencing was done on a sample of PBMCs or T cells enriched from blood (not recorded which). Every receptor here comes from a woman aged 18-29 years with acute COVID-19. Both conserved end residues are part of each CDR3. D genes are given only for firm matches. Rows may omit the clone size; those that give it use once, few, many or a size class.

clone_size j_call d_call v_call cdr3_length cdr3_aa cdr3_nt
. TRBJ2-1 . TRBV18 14 CASSPRFYRYEQFF TGTGCCAGCTCACCAAGATTCTACAGGTATGAGCAGTTCTTC
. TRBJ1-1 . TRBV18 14 CASSALGRGTEAFF TGTGCCAGCTCTGCGTTGGGGAGGGGCACTGAAGCTTTCTTT
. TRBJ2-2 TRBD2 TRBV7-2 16 CASSLDGSGVTGELFF TGTGCCAGCAGCTTAGATGGTAGCGGGGTCACCGGGGAGCTGTTTTTT
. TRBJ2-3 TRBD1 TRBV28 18 CASSPRRGQAGGTDTQYF TGTGCCAGCAGCCCTCGCCGGGGACAGGCAGGGGGCACAGATACGCAGTATTTT
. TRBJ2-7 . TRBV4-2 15 CASSPGPGVLYEQYF TGTGCCAGCAGCCCAGGGCCAGGGGTTTTATACGAGCAGTACTTC
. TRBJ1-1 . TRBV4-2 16 CASSQRVGAPNTEAFF TGTGCCAGCAGCCAAAGAGTAGGGGCACCAAACACTGAAGCTTTCTTT
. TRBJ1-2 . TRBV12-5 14 CASGLSSGDYGYTF TGTGCTAGTGGTTTAAGTTCGGGGGACTATGGCTACACCTTC
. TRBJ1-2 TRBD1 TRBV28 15 CASSHGQGGSHGYTF TGTGCCAGCAGTCACGGACAGGGGGGTTCGCATGGCTACACCTTC
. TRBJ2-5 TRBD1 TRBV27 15 CASSPGQGRQETQYF TGTGCCAGCAGTCCCGGACAGGGGAGGCAAGAGACCCAGTACTTC
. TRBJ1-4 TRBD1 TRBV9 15 CASSVGGQVNEKLFF TGTGCCAGCAGCGTAGGGGGACAGGTTAATGAAAAACTGTTTTTT
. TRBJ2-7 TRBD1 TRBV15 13 CATSRTGDLSSYF TGTGCCACCAGCAGGACAGGGGACCTATCATCGTACTTC
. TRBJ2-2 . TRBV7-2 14 CASSLVAGSGELFF TGTGCCAGCAGCTTAGTCGCGGGTTCCGGGGAGCTGTTTTTT
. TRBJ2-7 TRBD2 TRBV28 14 CASRTGTSGYEQYF TGTGCCAGCAGAACCGGGACTAGCGGCTACGAGCAGTACTTC
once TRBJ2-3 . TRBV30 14 CAWESGMRADTQYF TGTGCCTGGGAATCCGGGATGAGGGCAGATACGCAGTATTTT
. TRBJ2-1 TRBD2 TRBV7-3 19 CASSLPGTSGRTSYNEQFF TGTGCCAGCAGTTTACCCGGGACTAGCGGGAGGACCTCCTACAATGAGCAGTTCTTC